This T cell receptor beta chain was sequenced for a study of T-cell memory formation after mild COVID-19. The study's findings and limits: Pre-infection memory already had some responding clones, implying cross-reactive memory joined. Later expanders leaned CD4+, whereas clones that contracted between day 15 and 85 were balanced CD4/CD8.

V shed 3 bases and J 3 bases; nucleotides not matched to a gene: 8. Looked up from germline, CDR1 is SGHTS and CDR2 is YDEGEE. The CDR3 has 16 amino acids. Employing constant-segment primers, 5'RACE generated TCR alpha and TCR beta cDNA libraries bearing sample barcodes and UMIs. Using its own MiXCR run on the 5' RACE reads, TCRdb lists one record per CDR3 protein. The sample carries 400,000 or so distinct CDR3 sequences, roughly 20% recorded once. This clonotype has only a few counts. Its target is unknown. The sequenced sample consisted of PBMCs or a T cell subset sorted from them (not recorded which). The rearrangement uses TRBV5-8 and TRBJ2-3; TRBD1 matches at 9 bases. The clonotype originates from an adult woman who had mild COVID-19 (a few samples of this study predate the infection). Cell type and time point are not known. CDR3 residues: CASSSPRDRVTDTQYF. DNA of the CDR3: TGTGCCAGCAGCTCCCCCCGGGACAGGGTAACAGATACGCAGTATTTT.